Each of the 23 T cell receptor beta chains below was sequenced from the same sample in a study of blood T cell repertoires in COVID-19. The protocol was immunoSEQ multiplex PCR, while the TCRdb copy is restricted to in-frame clones and leaves out a portion. Here the sample spans over 150,000 clones, approximately 88% being singletons. The specimen sequenced was peripheral blood. The receptors were gathered from a woman in her forties with COVID-19, enrolled during active disease.

The chain is built from TRBV6-1 and TRBJ2-5, with 8 bases aligning to TRBD2. V was clipped by 0 bases and J by 5 bases; unmatched bases: 8. The length of the CDR3 is 16 residues. Germline V gives CDR1 MNHNS, CDR2 SASEGT. CDR3 sequence reads: CASSEAAAGVWETQYF. CDR3 sequence (DNA): TGTGCCAGCAGTGAAGCAGCAGCGGGGGTCTGGGAGACCCAGTACTTC.

The chain has TRBV14 and TRBJ1-4, with D tentatively TRBD1 (5 bases). This CDR3 is 13 amino acids long. Germline CDR1 reads SGHDN; CDR2 reads FVKESK. Trimming left V 3 bases short and J 11 bases short, with 13 bases between. CDR3 coding DNA: TGTGCCAGCAGCCACGACAGAGGCCGGAAACTGTTTTTT. Translating gives CASSHDRGRKLFF.

The chain carries TRBV28 and TRBJ2-7; 9 bases line up with TRBD2. V lost 5 bases to trimming and J lost 10 bases; unmatched junction nucleotides: 6. Germline loops: CDR1 MDHEN, CDR2 SYDVKM. This CDR3 has 12 residues. CDR3 sequence (DNA): TGTGCCAGCAGTCCGAGACTAGCGGCACAGTACTTC. Amino acids: CASSPRLAAQYF.

This sequence joins TRBV9 and TRBJ2-3; 12 positions match TRBD2. From germline, CDR1 is SGDLS and CDR2 YYNGEE. The ends lost 3 bases at V and 3 bases at J; junction bases unmatched: 2. The CDR3 consists of 15 residues. The CDR3 sequence: CASSGGLAGTDTQYF. The CDR3 coding sequence is TGTGCCAGCAGCGGAGGACTAGCGGGAACAGATACGCAGTATTTT.

This rearrangement joins TRBV19 to TRBJ1-2; 7 nucleotides line up with TRBD1. Germline V lookup: CDR1 LNHDA, CDR2 SQIVND (reference sequence). J was trimmed by 6 bases and V by 5 bases; bases with no gene match: 3. The CDR3 runs 12 residues. CDR3 nucleotide sequence: TGTGCCAGTAGTCCGACAGGGAATGGCTACACCTTC. This codes for CASSPTGNGYTF.

The chain links TRBV28 to TRBJ1-1; D remains ambiguous. The CDR3 runs 14 residues. V shed 3 bases and J shed 2 bases, with 10 bases lying between them. Looked up from germline, CDR1 is MDHEN and CDR2 is SYDVKM. In DNA form, the CDR3 reads TGTGCCAGCAGTTTCGTTAGCCCAAACACTGAAGCTTTCTTT. Translation gives CASSFVSPNTEAFF. The full variable domain, in which reference TRBV28 and TRBJ1-1 provide the parts outside the CDR3, is DVKVTQSSRYLVKRTGEKVFLECVQDMDHENMFWYRQDPGLGLRLIYFSYDVKMKEKGDIPEGYSVSREKKERFSLILESASTNQTSMYLCASSFVSPNTEAFFGQGTRLTVV.

This rearrangement joins TRBV7-9 to TRBJ2-1; 9 bases match TRBD1. Germline-derived CDR1 and CDR2 are SEHNR and FQNEAQ (reference sequence). The CDR3 contains 16 residues. The V gene end was trimmed by 6 bases and the J gene end by 5 bases; junction bases not matched to a gene: 11. The CDR3 spells CASSRAGQGRNNEQFF. CDR3 DNA sequence: TGTGCCAGCAGTCGGGCCGGACAGGGGAGGAACAATGAGCAGTTCTTC.

The chain employs TRBV14 and TRBJ1-2; no reliable D call. Germline V CDR1 and CDR2: SGHDN, FVKESK. There are 11 residues in the CDR3. Between the trimmed V and J ends, which lost 3 bases and 8 bases, there was a span of 7 bases. For the CDR3, the DNA is TGTGCCAGCAGCCACGGGATCGGCTACACCTTC. Translated: CASSHGIGYTF.

The chain uses TRBV29-1 and TRBJ2-5; possibly TRBD1 for D (6 bases). The CDR3 covers 15 residues. Germline CDR1 is SQVTM and CDR2 is ANQGSEA. Between the trimmed V and J ends, which lost 3 bases and 2 bases, there was a span of 16 bases. As DNA, the CDR3 is TGCAGCGTTGATCAGGAAAGGGGGTGGCAAGAGACCCAGTACTTC. This gives the protein CSVDQERGWQETQYF.

DNA of the CDR3: TGTGCCAGCAGCTCCCTTAGCGGGGGGACGAACACCGGGGAGCTGTTTTTT. This codes for CASSSLSGGTNTGELFF. The V call is TRBV5-5, the J call TRBJ2-2, with TRBD2 matching 10 bases. The germline gives CDR1 SGHKS, CDR2 YYEKEE (reference sequence). The V segment lost 3 bases and the J segment 0 bases; nucleotides outside the gene matches: 5. The CDR3 has 17 residues.

This clone was detected a few times. This chain joins TRBV6-2 or TRBV6-3 and TRBJ2-7; the match to TRBD2 covers 10 bases. CDR1 and CDR2 (germline): MNHEY, SVGEGT. CDR3 length: 14 residues. The junction had 2 bases not matched to a gene; V was cut back by 0 bases and J by 6 bases. Here the CDR3 DNA reads TGTGCCAGCAGTTACTCCGGGACTAGCGCCGAGCAGTACTTC. Its protein product is CASSYSGTSAEQYF.

The chain is built from TRBV19 and TRBJ2-1; no reliable D call. The length of the CDR3 is 14 residues. Germline V CDR1 and CDR2: LNHDA, SQIVND (reference sequence). The V gene lost 3 bases and the J gene lost 3 bases, with 9 bases spanning the gap. This chain's CDR3 is CASSIPYNYNEQFF. CDR3 coding DNA: TGTGCCAGTAGTATCCCATACAACTACAATGAGCAGTTCTTC.

The rearrangement joins TRBV7-8 to TRBJ2-5, with 7 bases aligning to TRBD2. Looked up from germline, CDR1 is SGHVS and CDR2 is FQNEAQ. V was clipped by 5 bases and J by 5 bases; unmatched bases: 11. CDR3 length: 15 amino acids. Here the CDR3 reads CASSGRLAKRETQYF. The CDR3 coding sequence is TGTGCCAGCAGCGGACGACTAGCTAAGCGGGAGACCCAGTACTTC.

In this sample, this clone turned up a few times. The chain is built from TRBV5-1 and TRBJ1-2, with 9 nucleotides matching TRBD1. The length of the CDR3 is 13 residues. The germline CDR1 and CDR2 sequences are SGHRS and YFSETQ. J was trimmed by 10 bases and V by 0 bases; bases with no gene match: 4. The CDR3 nucleotides read TGCGCCAGCAGCTTGGCCGGGACAGGGCTCTACACCTTC. It specifies CASSLAGTGLYTF.

The V and J genes are TRBV5-3 and TRBJ1-6; 7 nucleotides line up with TRBD1. TRBV5-3 is classed as an ORF, of uncertain function. With 5 bases clipped from V and 9 bases from J, the junction kept 11 bases outside the gene matches. This CDR3 contains 15 residues. CDR3 in amino acids: CARSNRDRSRSPLHF. The CDR3 nucleotides read TGTGCCAGAAGTAACCGGGACAGAAGCCGTTCACCCCTCCACTTT.

The V and J genes are TRBV10-1 and TRBJ2-1; 11 positions agree with TRBD2. CDR1 and CDR2 from the germline V gene are WNHNN and SYGVQD (reference sequence). This CDR3 is built from 14 residues. The V gene end was trimmed by 6 bases and the J gene end by 10 bases; junction bases not matched to a gene: 8. CDR3 in amino acids: CASSPPSGGREQFF. The CDR3 DNA follows: TGCGCCAGCAGCCCCCCTAGCGGGGGGCGGGAGCAGTTCTTC.

The gene calls are TRBV7-9 and TRBJ1-4, with a possible D match to TRBD1 (5 bases). Trimming shortened V by 9 bases and J by 7 bases, and 15 bases separated the two germline ends. This CDR3 comprises 13 residues. CDR1 and CDR2 from the germline V gene are SEHNR and FQNEAQ (reference sequence). CDR3 protein: CASINWTREKLFF. The CDR3, as DNA: TGTGCCAGTATTAACTGGACACGTGAAAAACTGTTTTTT.

The chain employs TRBV18 and TRBJ2-7, with a possible D match to TRBD2 (6 bases). Trimming cost V 3 bases and J 4 bases, with 10 bases left between them. The CDR3 is made up of 13 amino acids. Germline CDR1 KGHSH, CDR2 LQKENI. CDR3 sequence (DNA): TGTGCCAGCTCACCCACTAGCAGGTACGAGCAGTACTTC. Amino acid sequence: CASSPTSRYEQYF.

CDR3: CASSPGANSGNTIYF. The CDR3 nucleotides are TGTGCCAGCAGTCCAGGGGCAAACTCTGGAAACACCATATATTTT. The rearrangement links TRBV6-6 to TRBJ1-3; D is perhaps TRBD1 (6 bases). The CDR3 contains 15 residues. Germline V lookup: CDR1 MNHNY, CDR2 SVGAGI (reference sequence). With 5 bases removed from V and 0 bases from J, the gap between germline ends came to 11 bases.

V is TRBV11-2 and J is TRBJ1-1; D unclear. The CDR3 consists of 15 residues. From germline, CDR1 is SGHAT and CDR2 FQNNGV. Trimming cost V 1 base and J 6 bases, with 15 bases left between them. CDR3 sequence reads: CASSLVRGRDAEAFF. For the CDR3, the DNA is TGTGCCAGCAGCTTAGTGAGAGGGAGAGACGCTGAAGCTTTCTTT.

The gene calls are TRBV29-1 and TRBJ1-2; tentative D call: TRBD1 (5 bases). Germline loops: CDR1 SQVTM, CDR2 ANQGSEA. Trimming left V 5 bases short and J 7 bases short, with 14 bases between. CDR3 length equals 12 residues. The CDR3 loop is CSVPGTPSGYTF. CDR3 DNA sequence: TGCAGCGTTCCCGGGACTCCGTCTGGCTACACCTTC.

The rearrangement links TRBV6-5 to TRBJ1-5; 9 bases match TRBD1. J gave up 6 bases and V 6 bases, and 3 bases lay outside the gene matches. The CDR3 totals 13 residues. CDR1 and CDR2 from the germline V gene are MNHEY and SVGAGI. The CDR3 DNA reads TGTGCCAGCAGCGGACAGGGGACTCAGCCCCAGCATTTT. This encodes CASSGQGTQPQHF.

The CDR3 sequence: CASLGGSGTGPGNTIYF. The CDR3 DNA follows: TGTGCCAGCCTGGGTGGATCGGGGACAGGTCCTGGAAACACCATATATTTT. This sequence joins TRBV2 and TRBJ1-3; 8 positions match TRBD1. CDR3 length equals 17 residues. After removal of 8 bases from V and 2 bases from J, the junction contained 14 bases not matched to a gene. Germline V gene sequence: CDR1 SNHLY, CDR2 FYNNEI.